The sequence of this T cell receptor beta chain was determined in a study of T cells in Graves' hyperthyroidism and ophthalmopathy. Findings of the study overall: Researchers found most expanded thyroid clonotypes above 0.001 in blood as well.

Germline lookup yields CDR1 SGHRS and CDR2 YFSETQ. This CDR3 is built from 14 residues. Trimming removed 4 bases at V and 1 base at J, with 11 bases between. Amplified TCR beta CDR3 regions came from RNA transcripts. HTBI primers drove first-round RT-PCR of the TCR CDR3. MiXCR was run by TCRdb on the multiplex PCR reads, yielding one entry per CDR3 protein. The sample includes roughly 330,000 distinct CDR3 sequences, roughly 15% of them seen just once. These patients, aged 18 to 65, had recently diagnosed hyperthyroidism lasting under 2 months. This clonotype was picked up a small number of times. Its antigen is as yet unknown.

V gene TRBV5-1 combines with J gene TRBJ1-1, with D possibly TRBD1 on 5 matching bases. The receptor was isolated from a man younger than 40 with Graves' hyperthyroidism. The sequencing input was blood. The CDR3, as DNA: TGCGCCAGCAGCCTCAGGGTCGGGAACACTGAAGCTTTCTTT. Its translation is CASSLRVGNTEAFF.